The 18 T cell receptor beta chains reported below all come from one sample, sequenced in a study of cytomegalovirus exposure and HLA in healthy donors. With 60 Vbeta and 13 Jbeta primers, the PCR was carried out. Clones were sequenced by immunoSEQ multiplex PCR, and TCRdb holds only the in-frame ones, with some missing. The table records under 200,000 clones, approximately 80% of them present only once. Sequenced input: PBMCs. The receptors were gathered from a man aged 25-40 years in good health and CMV-seropositive.

The chain links TRBV7-9 to TRBJ2-3, with TRBD1 matching 8 bases. This CDR3 has 14 residues. With 5 bases clipped from V and 4 bases from J, the junction kept 5 bases outside the gene matches. CDR1 and CDR2 (germline): SEHNR, FQNEAQ (reference sequence). The CDR3 DNA sequence: TGTGCCAGCAGCCCCGGACAGGGCTCAGATACGCAGTATTTT. It specifies CASSPGQGSDTQYF. The full variable domain, completed using reference TRBV7-9 and TRBJ2-3, is DTGVSQNPRHKITKRGQNVTFRCDPISEHNRLYWYRQTLGQGPEFLTYFQNEAQLEKSRLLSDRFSAERPKGSFSTLEIQRTEQGDSAMYLCASSPGQGSDTQYFGPGTRLTVL.

The rearrangement uses TRBV4-1 and TRBJ2-7; TRBD1 matches at 8 bases. CDR1 is MGHRA and CDR2 is YSYEKL in the germline V gene. The CDR3 loop spans 17 amino acids. Losses at the gene ends were 0 bases for V and 2 bases for J; bases not matched to a gene: 9. In DNA form, the CDR3 reads TGCGCCAGCAGCCAAGATAGGGCGACAGGGGCCCCCTACGAGCAGTACTTC. Its protein is CASSQDRATGAPYEQYF.

The chain uses TRBV2 and TRBJ2-3; 8 bases fit TRBD2. Germline V gene sequence: CDR1 SNHLY, CDR2 FYNNEI. CDR3 length: 15 amino acids. V trimming: 7 bases; J trimming: 0 bases; junction bases outside the gene matches: 6. CDR3 DNA: TGTGCCAGCATCCTGCGGGGGGCTAGCACAGATACGCAGTATTTT. Translated: CASILRGASTDTQYF.

The chain couples TRBV2 to TRBJ1-1; 7 bases match TRBD1. The CDR3 loop spans 13 amino acids. After removal of 6 bases from V and 7 bases from J, the junction contained 8 bases not matched to a gene. The germline V gene has CDR1 SNHLY and CDR2 FYNNEI. CDR3 amino acids: CASSYRGYSEAFF. The DNA for the CDR3 is TGTGCCAGCAGCTACAGGGGATACAGTGAAGCTTTCTTT.

The V and J genes are TRBV11-2 and TRBJ1-4; D is uncertain. V was pared by 4 bases and J by 3 bases, with 6 bases between. CDR1 and CDR2 from the germline V gene are SGHAT and FQNNGV. The CDR3 sequence is 13 residues long. CDR3 sequence reads: CASSYGANEKLFF. DNA for the CDR3: TGTGCCAGCAGCTACGGAGCTAATGAAAAACTGTTTTTT.

The V gene is TRBV2, the J gene TRBJ1-1; TRBD1 aligns across 8 bases. This CDR3 is built from 16 residues. Germline CDR1 reads SNHLY; CDR2 reads FYNNEI. V dropped 1 base and J dropped 1; count of bases not matched to a gene: 5. The CDR3 region is CASSEVGGTGNTEAFF. CDR3 DNA: TGTGCCAGCAGTGAAGTCGGGGGGACAGGGAACACTGAAGCTTTCTTT.

The V gene is TRBV28, the J gene TRBJ1-1; D is possibly TRBD1 (6 bases). The V gene lost 6 bases and the J gene lost 11 bases, with 22 bases spanning the gap. This CDR3 contains 14 residues. The germline V gene encodes CDR1 MDHEN and CDR2 SYDVKM. The CDR3 coding sequence is TGTGCCAGCAGCCAACCGCGGGGGGGCGCGGCCGCTTTCTTT. The encoded protein is CASSQPRGGAAAFF.

This sequence joins TRBV19 and TRBJ2-2; 9 nucleotides match TRBD1. The CDR3 runs to 16 residues. Germline V gene lookup returns CDR1 LNHDA and CDR2 SQIVND (reference sequence). Losses at the gene ends were 3 bases for V and 7 bases for J; bases not matched to a gene: 9. The CDR3 loop is CASSIPNTGGSGELFF. The CDR3 DNA sequence: TGTGCCAGTAGTATCCCCAACACAGGGGGCAGCGGGGAGCTGTTTTTT.

CDR3 sequence reads: CASSIWRGTSTDTQYF. CDR3 DNA: TGTGCCAGTAGTATATGGAGGGGAACTAGCACAGATACGCAGTATTTT. The gene calls are TRBV19 and TRBJ2-3; D is perhaps TRBD2 (6 bases). Germline CDR1 LNHDA, CDR2 SQIVND (reference sequence). The CDR3 length is 16 residues. Between the trimmed V and J ends, which lost 2 bases and 0 bases, there was a span of 12 bases.

Remarks on this clone: Other DNA sequences in this sample translate to the same CDR3. V and J are TRBV18 and TRBJ1-1, with D tentatively TRBD1 (5 bases). Deletions cut 3 bases from V and 5 bases from J, with 10 bases between. The CDR3 length is 13 residues. Per germline, CDR1 KGHSH and CDR2 LQKENI. The CDR3 region has the DNA TGTGCCAGCTCACCCCGCGGGGGGACTGAAGCTTTCTTT. Encoded protein: CASSPRGGTEAFF.

The chain uses TRBV9 and TRBJ2-6, with 7 bases fitting TRBD1. Germline-derived CDR1 and CDR2 are SGDLS and YYNGEE. The trim removed 2 bases at V and 0 bases at J, leaving 8 bases unmatched. The CDR3 extends over 18 amino acids. The CDR3 sequence: CASSVGQDVLSGANVLTF. Written as DNA, the CDR3 is TGTGCCAGCAGCGTCGGACAGGATGTGCTCTCTGGGGCCAACGTCCTGACTTTC.

The chain uses TRBV4-3 and TRBJ1-6, with unresolved D. The CDR3 has 14 residues. V lost 0 bases, J lost 6 bases, and 6 bases lay in between. Germline CDR1 reads LGHNA; CDR2 reads YSLEER. The CDR3 loop reads CASSQDISNSPLHF. The CDR3, as DNA: TGCGCCAGCAGCCAAGATATCAGTAATTCACCCCTCCACTTT.

J is TRBJ2-7 and V is TRBV6-5; no definite D call. The CDR3 is 13 residues long. Between the trimmed V and J ends, which lost 2 bases and 1 base, there was a span of 6 bases. The germline CDR1 and CDR2 sequences are MNHEY and SVGAGI. The CDR3 reads CASSYPNSYEQYF. The DNA for the CDR3 is TGTGCCAGCAGTTACCCTAATTCCTACGAGCAGTACTTC.

The chain has TRBV5-1 and TRBJ2-3; D unclear. The V and J ends lost 5 bases and 5 bases respectively, with 15 bases between them. The CDR3 consists of 14 residues. Germline V CDR1 and CDR2: SGHRS, YFSETQ. The CDR3 loop is CASSSPDSGDTQYF. As DNA, the CDR3 is TGCGCCAGCAGTAGCCCAGATAGTGGAGATACGCAGTATTTT.

The V and J genes are TRBV27 and TRBJ1-6; a weak D match, TRBD1 (5 bases). Trimming pared 4 bases from V and 3 bases from J, leaving 13 bases between. The CDR3 totals 16 residues. Germline CDR1 reads MNHEY; CDR2 reads SMNVEV (reference sequence). The CDR3 DNA is TGTGCCAGCAGTTCACTTGGGACTGTCTATAATTCACCCCTCCACTTT. Protein product: CASSSLGTVYNSPLHF.

This chain joins TRBV6-5 and TRBJ2-7; TRBD2 agrees at 8 bases. J was trimmed by 3 bases and V by 6 bases; bases with no gene match: 10. Per the germline V gene, CDR1 is MNHEY and CDR2 is SVGAGI. The CDR3 loop spans 15 amino acids. The CDR3 sequence is CASRLFRGGFYEQYF. The CDR3 nucleotides are TGTGCCAGCAGACTATTCCGGGGGGGCTTCTACGAGCAGTACTTC.

This chain joins TRBV18 and TRBJ2-5, with D possibly TRBD2 on 6 matching bases. This CDR3 has 14 amino acids. Germline CDR1 is KGHSH and CDR2 is LQKENI. Trimming took off 4 bases at V and 4 bases at J, with 13 bases between the two ends. CDR3 amino acids: CASSLLQEGETQYF. In DNA form, the CDR3 reads TGTGCCAGCTCACTACTACAGGAGGGAGAGACCCAGTACTTC.

The chain joins TRBV7-9 to TRBJ1-1; no clear D gene. This CDR3 is built from 13 residues. Germline CDR1 and CDR2: SEHNR and FQNEAQ (reference sequence). V was pared by 5 bases and J by 0 bases, with 7 bases between. Here the CDR3 DNA reads TGTGCCAGCAGCCTGAGTGTGAACACTGAAGCTTTCTTT. Amino acid sequence: CASSLSVNTEAFF.